Sequencing of this TCR beta chain was carried out in a study of blood T cell repertoires in COVID-19. This clone was seen only once. Measured with immunoSEQ multiplex PCR; TCRdb has only the in-frame clones, and not every one. The sample shows under 100,000 clones, about 73% of them seen only once. V lost 0 bases, J lost 2 bases, and 18 bases lay in between. Germline lookup yields CDR1 SGDLS and CDR2 YYNGEE. This CDR3 comprises 17 residues. V usage is TRBV9 and J usage is TRBJ2-7, with TRBD2 as a possible D gene (6 bases). The TCR sequence derives from a man aged 60-69 years with COVID-19, enrolled during active disease. Specimen: peripheral blood. In nucleotides, the CDR3 is TGTGCCAGCAGCGTAGGGGGTAGCGGCAGTTTGACCTACGAGCAGTACTTC. Protein product: CASSVGGSGSLTYEQYF.